The 7 T cell receptor beta chains below come from one sample, sequenced in a study of cytomegalovirus exposure and HLA in healthy donors. Primers included in the PCR were 60 Vbeta and 13 Jbeta primers. Produced via immunoSEQ multiplex PCR; TCRdb's table is partial and in-frame only. Here the sample spans about 150,000 clones, around 86% being singletons. Sequencing was performed on PBMCs. The origin of the receptors is a woman between 45 and 60 years old in good health and CMV-seropositive.

V is TRBV18 and J is TRBJ2-5, with D maybe TRBD2 (6 bases). The V and J ends lost 4 bases and 2 bases respectively, with 11 bases between them. Germline V gives CDR1 KGHSH, CDR2 LQKENI. The CDR3 runs to 14 residues. The CDR3 coding sequence is TGTGCCAGCTCACAGGGGACTTATCAAGAGACCCAGTACTTC. Translating it yields CASSQGTYQETQYF.

The chain combines TRBV5-1 with TRBJ2-7; perhaps TRBD2 as D (5 bases). Germline V gene sequence: CDR1 SGHRS, CDR2 YFSETQ. The CDR3 runs to 13 residues. Trimming removed 3 bases at V and 2 bases at J, with 9 bases between. As DNA, the CDR3 is TGCGCCAGCAGCTCGGACGGGACCTACGAGCAGTACTTC. As protein: CASSSDGTYEQYF.

This clone occurred once. This rearrangement joins TRBV7-9 to TRBJ1-2; tentative D call: TRBD1 (5 bases). Trimming cost V 5 bases and J 1 base, with 11 bases left between them. The germline V gene has CDR1 SEHNR and CDR2 FQNEAQ (reference sequence). CDR3 length equals 14 residues. In DNA form, the CDR3 reads TGTGCCAGCAGCCAGACAGCAATTAACTATGGCTACACCTTC. As protein: CASSQTAINYGYTF.

The J gene is TRBJ2-3, the V gene TRBV6-5, with TRBD2 matching over 10 bases. With V trimmed by 6 bases and J by 6 bases, 9 bases remained unmatched. The length of the CDR3 is 15 residues. Germline CDR1 reads MNHEY; CDR2 reads SVGAGI. CDR3 nucleotide sequence: TGTGCCAGCAGCAAGCGGGAGGGCCGACCGGATACGCAGTATTTT. Amino acids: CASSKREGRPDTQYF.

This chain connects TRBV27 to TRBJ2-7, with 10 positions matching TRBD2. The V gene's germline CDR1 is MNHEY and CDR2 SMNVEV (reference sequence). The ends lost 6 bases at V and 1 base at J; junction bases unmatched: 15. The CDR3 spans 18 residues. CDR3 loop: CASSPRGRLAGDSYEQYF. Here the CDR3 DNA reads TGTGCCAGCAGCCCTAGGGGAAGGCTAGCGGGGGATTCCTACGAGCAGTACTTC.

The chain employs TRBV15 and TRBJ2-1; 8 positions agree with TRBD1. The CDR3 spans 14 residues. Unmatched junction bases numbered 8, after V lost 3 bases and J lost 10 bases. CDR1 is LNHNV and CDR2 is YYDKDF in the germline V gene (reference sequence). CDR3 in DNA: TGTGCCACCAGCAGCAGGGGGCTGGGAGACGAGCAGTTCTTC. Protein product: CATSSRGLGDEQFF.

The chain carries TRBV7-6 and TRBJ2-1; D not resolved. Trimming pared 1 base from V and 8 bases from J, leaving 9 bases between. The CDR3 has 13 residues. The V gene's germline CDR1 is SGHVS and CDR2 FNYEAQ. CDR3 coding DNA: TGTGCCAGCAGCTTAGTAGATGTAGATGAGCAGTTCTTC. It yields the protein CASSLVDVDEQFF. Full variable domain (outside the CDR3, taken from reference TRBV7-6 and TRBJ2-1): GAGVSQSPRYKVTKRGQDVALRCDPISGHVSLYWYRQALGQGPEFLTYFNYEAQQDKSGLPNDRFSAERPEGSISTLTIQRTEQRDSAMYRCASSLVDVDEQFFGPGTRLTVL.